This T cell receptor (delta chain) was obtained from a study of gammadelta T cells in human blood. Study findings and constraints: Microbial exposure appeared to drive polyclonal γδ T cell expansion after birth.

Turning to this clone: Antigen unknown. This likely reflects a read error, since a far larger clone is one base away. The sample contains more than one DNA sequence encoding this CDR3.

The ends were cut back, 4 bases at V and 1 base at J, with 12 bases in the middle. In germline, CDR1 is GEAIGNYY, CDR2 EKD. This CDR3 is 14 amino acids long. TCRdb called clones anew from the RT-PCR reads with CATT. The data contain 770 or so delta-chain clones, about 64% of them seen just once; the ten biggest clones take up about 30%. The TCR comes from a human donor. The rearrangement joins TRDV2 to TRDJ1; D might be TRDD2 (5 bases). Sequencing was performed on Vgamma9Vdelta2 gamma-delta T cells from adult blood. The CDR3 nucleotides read TGTGCCTGTGATGCGGTTCCTTCCACCGATAAACTCATCTTT. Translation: CACDAVPSTDKLIF.